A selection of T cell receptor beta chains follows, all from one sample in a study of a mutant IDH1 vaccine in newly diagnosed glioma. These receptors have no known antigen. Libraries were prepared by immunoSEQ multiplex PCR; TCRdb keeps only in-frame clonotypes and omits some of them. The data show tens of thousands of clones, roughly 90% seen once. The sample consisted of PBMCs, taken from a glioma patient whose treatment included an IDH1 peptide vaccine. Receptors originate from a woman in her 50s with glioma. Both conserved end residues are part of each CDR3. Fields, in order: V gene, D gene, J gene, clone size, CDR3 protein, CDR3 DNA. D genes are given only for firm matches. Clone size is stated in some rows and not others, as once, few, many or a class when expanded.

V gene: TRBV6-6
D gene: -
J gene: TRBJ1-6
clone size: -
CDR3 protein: CASSPDHTSPLHF
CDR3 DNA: TGTGCCAGCAGTCCAGATCATACCTCACCCCTCCACTTT

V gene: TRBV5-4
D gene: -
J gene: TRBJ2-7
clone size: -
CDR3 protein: CASSFGAENYEQYF
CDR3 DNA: TGTGCCAGCAGCTTCGGGGCTGAAAACTACGAGCAGTACTTC

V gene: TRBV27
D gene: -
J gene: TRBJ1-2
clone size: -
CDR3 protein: CASSFNSFQGRGYTF
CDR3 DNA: TGTGCCAGCAGTTTCAATAGTTTCCAGGGTCGTGGCTACACCTTC

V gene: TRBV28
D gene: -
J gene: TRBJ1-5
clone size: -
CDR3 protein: CASSPPDYQPQHF
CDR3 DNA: TGTGCCAGCAGTCCACCTGACTATCAGCCCCAGCATTTT

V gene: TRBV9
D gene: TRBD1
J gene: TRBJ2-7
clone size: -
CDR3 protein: CASSPDRGEQYF
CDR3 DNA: TGTGCCAGCAGCCCGGACAGGGGCGAGCAGTACTTC

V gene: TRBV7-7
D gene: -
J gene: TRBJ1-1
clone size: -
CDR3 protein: CASSLTENTEAFF
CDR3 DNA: TGTGCTAGCAGCTTAACAGAGAACACTGAAGCTTTCTTT

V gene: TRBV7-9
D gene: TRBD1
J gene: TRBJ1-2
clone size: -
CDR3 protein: CASSLRTGPTNYGYTF
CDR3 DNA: TGTGCCAGCAGCCTAAGGACAGGGCCAACTAACTATGGCTACACCTTC

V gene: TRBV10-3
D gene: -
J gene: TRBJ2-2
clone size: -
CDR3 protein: CAISENPGGDTGELFF
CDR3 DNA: TGTGCCATCAGTGAGAATCCCGGTGGGGACACCGGGGAGCTGTTTTTT

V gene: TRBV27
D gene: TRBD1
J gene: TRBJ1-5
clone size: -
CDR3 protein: CASSFDRERPQHF
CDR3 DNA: TGTGCCAGCAGTTTCGACAGGGAACGGCCCCAGCATTTT

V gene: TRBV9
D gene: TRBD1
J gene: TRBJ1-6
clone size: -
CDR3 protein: CASSEGPGQGESPLHF
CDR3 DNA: TGTGCCAGCAGCGAGGGACCGGGACAGGGAGAATCACCCCTCCACTTT

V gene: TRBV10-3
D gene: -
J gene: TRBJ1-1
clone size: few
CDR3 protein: CAISGTRGETEAFF
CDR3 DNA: TGTGCCATCAGTGGGACCCGAGGGGAGACTGAAGCTTTCTTT

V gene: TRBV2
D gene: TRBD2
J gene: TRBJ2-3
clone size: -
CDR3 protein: CASSEGTSATQYF
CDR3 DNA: TGTGCCAGCAGTGAAGGGACTAGCGCTACGCAGTATTTT

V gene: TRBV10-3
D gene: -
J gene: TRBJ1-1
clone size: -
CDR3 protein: CAISESGQMNTEAFF
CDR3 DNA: TGTGCCATCAGTGAGTCTGGACAGATGAACACTGAAGCTTTCTTT

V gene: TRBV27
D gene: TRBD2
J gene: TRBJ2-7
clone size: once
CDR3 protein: CASSSTKKGLAGDYEQYF
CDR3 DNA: TGTGCCAGCAGTTCGACTAAAAAGGGACTAGCGGGAGACTACGAGCAGTACTTC

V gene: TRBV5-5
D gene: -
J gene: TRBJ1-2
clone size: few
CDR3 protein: CASSLAGGANYGYTF
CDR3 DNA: TGTGCCAGCAGCTTGGCCGGCGGTGCTAACTATGGCTACACCTTC

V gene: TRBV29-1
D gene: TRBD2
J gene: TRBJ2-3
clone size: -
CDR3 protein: CSVEGLAGTDTQYF
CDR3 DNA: TGCAGCGTTGAAGGGCTAGCGGGCACAGATACGCAGTATTTT

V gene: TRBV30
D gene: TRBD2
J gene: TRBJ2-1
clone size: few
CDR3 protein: CAQLAGGPIYNEQFF
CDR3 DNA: TGTGCCCAACTAGCGGGAGGGCCCATTTACAATGAGCAGTTCTTC

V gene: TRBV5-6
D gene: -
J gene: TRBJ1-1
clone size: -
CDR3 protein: CASSLGVSEAFF
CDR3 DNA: TGTGCCAGCAGCTTGGGGGTAAGTGAAGCTTTCTTT

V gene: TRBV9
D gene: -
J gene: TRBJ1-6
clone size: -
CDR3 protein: CASSVGAGGPLHF
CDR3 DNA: TGTGCCAGCAGCGTAGGGGCGGGGGGGCCCCTCCACTTT

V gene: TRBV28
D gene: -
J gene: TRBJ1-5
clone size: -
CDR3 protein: CASSFISGTISNQPQHF
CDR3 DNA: TGTGCCAGCAGTTTCATTTCCGGGACAATTAGCAATCAGCCCCAGCATTTT

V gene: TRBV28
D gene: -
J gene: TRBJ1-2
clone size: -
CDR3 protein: CASRKQGSNYGYTF
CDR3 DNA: TGTGCCAGCAGGAAACAGGGATCTAACTATGGCTACACCTTC

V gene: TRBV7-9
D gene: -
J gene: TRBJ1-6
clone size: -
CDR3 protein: CASSLPVEHNSPLHF
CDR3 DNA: TGTGCCAGCAGCCTGCCGGTGGAGCATAATTCACCCCTCCACTTT

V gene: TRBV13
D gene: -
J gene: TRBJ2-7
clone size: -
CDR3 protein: CASSLISGSSYEQYF
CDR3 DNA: TGTGCCAGCAGCTTAATTAGCGGAAGCTCCTACGAGCAGTACTTC

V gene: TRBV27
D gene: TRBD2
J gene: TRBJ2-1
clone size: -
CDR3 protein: CASHPLTTGLAARGQFF
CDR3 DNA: TGTGCCAGCCATCCCCTCACAACGGGACTAGCGGCCCGGGGGCAGTTCTTC

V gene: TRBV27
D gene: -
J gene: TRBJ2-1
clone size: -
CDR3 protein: CASSPTGEPYNEQFF
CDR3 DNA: TGTGCCAGCAGTCCGACCGGGGAACCCTACAATGAGCAGTTCTTC

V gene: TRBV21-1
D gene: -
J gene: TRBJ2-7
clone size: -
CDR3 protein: CASSKVLRGGDYEQYF
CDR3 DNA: TGTGCCAGCAGCAAGGTGTTGAGGGGAGGGGATTACGAGCAGTACTTC

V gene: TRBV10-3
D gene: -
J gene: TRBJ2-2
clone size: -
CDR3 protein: CAISEPRVGELFF
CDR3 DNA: TGTGCCATCAGTGAGCCCAGAGTTGGGGAGCTGTTTTTT

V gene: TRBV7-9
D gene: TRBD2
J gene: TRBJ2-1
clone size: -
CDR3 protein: CASSLVRTSGRVEQFF
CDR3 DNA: TGTGCCAGCAGCTTAGTGCGGACTAGCGGGAGAGTGGAGCAGTTCTTC

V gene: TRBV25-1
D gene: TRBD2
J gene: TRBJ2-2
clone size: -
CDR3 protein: CASSDPSSGRGAPGELFF
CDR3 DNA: TGTGCCAGCAGTGACCCCTCTAGCGGGAGAGGTGCACCCGGGGAGCTGTTTTTT

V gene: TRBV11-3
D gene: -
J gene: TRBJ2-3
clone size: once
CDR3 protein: CASSLSGTSTDTQYF
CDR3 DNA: TGTGCCAGCAGCTTAAGCGGAACTAGCACAGATACGCAGTATTTT

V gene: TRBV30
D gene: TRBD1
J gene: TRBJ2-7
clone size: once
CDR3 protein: CAWGRGQGAGDEQYF
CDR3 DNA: TGTGCCTGGGGACGAGGACAGGGGGCTGGCGACGAGCAGTACTTC

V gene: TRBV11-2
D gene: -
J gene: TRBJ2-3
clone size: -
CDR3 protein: CASRQRPTDTQYF
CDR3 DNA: TGTGCCAGTAGACAGCGGCCCACAGATACGCAGTATTTT

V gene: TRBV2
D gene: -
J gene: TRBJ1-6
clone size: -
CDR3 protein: CASSEDKGLNSPLHF
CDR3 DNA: TGTGCCAGCAGTGAAGATAAAGGGTTGAATTCACCCCTCCACTTT

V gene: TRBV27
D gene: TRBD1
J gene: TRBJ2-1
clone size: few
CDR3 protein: CASSFDRGRSTNEQFF
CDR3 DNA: TGTGCCAGCAGTTTTGACAGGGGTCGTTCCACCAATGAGCAGTTCTTC

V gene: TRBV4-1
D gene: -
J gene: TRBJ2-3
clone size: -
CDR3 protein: CASSQAHPASVLDTQYF
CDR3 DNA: TGCGCCAGCAGCCAAGCCCACCCGGCTAGCGTATTAGATACGCAGTATTTT

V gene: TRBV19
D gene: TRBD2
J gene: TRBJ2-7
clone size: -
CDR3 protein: CASSWREANGEQYF
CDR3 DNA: TGTGCCAGCAGTTGGCGGGAGGCTAACGGGGAGCAGTACTTC

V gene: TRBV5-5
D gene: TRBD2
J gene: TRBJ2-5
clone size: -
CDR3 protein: CASSAPGGETQYF
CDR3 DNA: TGTGCCAGCAGCGCCCCGGGGGGAGAGACCCAGTACTTC

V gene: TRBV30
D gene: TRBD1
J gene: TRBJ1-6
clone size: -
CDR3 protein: CAWSAQGAGNSPLHF
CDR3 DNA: TGTGCCTGGAGTGCCCAGGGGGCTGGAAATTCACCCCTCCACTTT

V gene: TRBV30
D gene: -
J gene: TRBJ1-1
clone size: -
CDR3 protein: CAWDWTGNTEAFF
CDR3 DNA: TGTGCCTGGGATTGGACGGGGAACACTGAAGCTTTCTTT

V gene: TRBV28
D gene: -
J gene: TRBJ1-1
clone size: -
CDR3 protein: CASSSVDTNTEAFF
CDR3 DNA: TGTGCCAGCAGTTCCGTGGACACGAACACTGAAGCTTTCTTT

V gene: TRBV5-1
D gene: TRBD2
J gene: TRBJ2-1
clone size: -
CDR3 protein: CASSSGRARDEQFF
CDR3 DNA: TGCGCCAGCAGCAGCGGGAGGGCCCGGGATGAGCAGTTCTTC

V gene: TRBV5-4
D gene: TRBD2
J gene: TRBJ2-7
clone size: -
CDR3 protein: CASAKGTSLSYEQYF
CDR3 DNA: TGTGCCAGCGCGAAAGGGACTAGCCTTTCCTACGAGCAGTACTTC

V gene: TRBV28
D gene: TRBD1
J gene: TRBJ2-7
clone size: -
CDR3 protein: CVTRGPSSYEQYF
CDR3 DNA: TGTGTCACTAGGGGGCCAAGCTCCTACGAGCAGTACTTC

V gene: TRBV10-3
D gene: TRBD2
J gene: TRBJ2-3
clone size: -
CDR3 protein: CAITPLPSGSGDTQYF
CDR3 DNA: TGTGCCATCACACCCCTCCCAAGCGGGAGTGGAGATACGCAGTATTTT